This T cell receptor (beta chain) emerged from a study of glioma-infiltrating T cells. As concerns this clonotype: As yet, its antigen is unknown. One end of the junction varies from germline; a read error may be responsible.

Per the germline V gene, CDR1 is ENHRY and CDR2 is SYGVKD. CDR3 length: 13 amino acids. TCR alpha and beta CDR3 regions were amplified from RNA using iRepertoire nested multiplex PCR. For one-step reverse transcription and amplification, 100-400 ng of tissue mRNA or PBMC total RNA was used. TCRdb redid the calling of the multiplex PCR reads with MiXCR, one entry per CDR3 protein. Among around 390,000 distinct CDR3 sequences listed, roughly 41% were seen once. Study-level points and caveats: A blood CDR3 motif signature was depleted in highly divergent patients.

The sequence derives from a human donor with low-grade glioma or glioblastoma, undergoing nonglioma brain surgery, or in good health (not recorded which). V gene TRBV10-3 combines with J gene TRBJ2-7, with 7 bases identical to TRBD2. Sequences were obtained from glioma tissue, nonneoplastic brain tissue, or PBMCs (not recorded which). DNA for the CDR3: TGTGCCATCGGGGGGGGAGGTCAAGAGACCCAGTGCTTC. Translated, it gives CAIGGGGQETQCF.